This T cell receptor beta chain was sequenced during a study of response to subunit inactivated influenza vaccine. Study-wide results and caveats: There was a suggestion from the authors that each seasonal influenza vaccination recruits few new T cells.

MiXCR was run by TCRdb on the RT-PCR reads, yielding one entry per CDR3 protein. The sample has approximately 500,000 distinct CDR3 sequences, 10% to 15% seen once. CDR1 and CDR2 (germline): SGHRS, YFSETQ. This CDR3 is 16 amino acids long. In the case of this clonotype: The antigen is unknown. A junction boundary mismatches the germline segment, possibly from a read error.

J is TRBJ2-7 and V is TRBV5-1; 11 nucleotides agree with TRBD2. This clonotype was sampled from a man aged 50-60 years who received an inactivated influenza vaccine. The sequences come from PBMCs from blood, collected roughly 46 days after vaccination. The CDR3 protein is CASSLPLAGVSYELYF. The CDR3 DNA is TGCGCCAGCAGCTTACCACTAGCGGGAGTAAGTTACGAGCTGTACTTC.